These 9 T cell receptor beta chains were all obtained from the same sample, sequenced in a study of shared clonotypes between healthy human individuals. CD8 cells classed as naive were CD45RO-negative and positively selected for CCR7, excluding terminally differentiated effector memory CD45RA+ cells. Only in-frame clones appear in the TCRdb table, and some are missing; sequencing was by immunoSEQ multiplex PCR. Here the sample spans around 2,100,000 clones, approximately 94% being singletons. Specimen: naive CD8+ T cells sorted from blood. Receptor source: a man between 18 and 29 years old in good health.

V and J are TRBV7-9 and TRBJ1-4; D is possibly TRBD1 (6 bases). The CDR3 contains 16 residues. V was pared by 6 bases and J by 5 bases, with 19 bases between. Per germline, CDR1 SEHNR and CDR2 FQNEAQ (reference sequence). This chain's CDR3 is CASSSSTGIYNEKLFF. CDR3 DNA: TGTGCCAGCAGTTCTTCTACAGGGATTTACAATGAAAAACTGTTTTTT.

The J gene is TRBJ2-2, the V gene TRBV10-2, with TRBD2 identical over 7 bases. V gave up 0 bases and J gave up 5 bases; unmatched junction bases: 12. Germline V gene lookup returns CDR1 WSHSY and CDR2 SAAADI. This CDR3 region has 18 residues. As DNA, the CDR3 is TGCGCCAGCAGTGAGTCGACCGTAGGGAGGGGCAGAACCGGGGAGCTGTTTTTT. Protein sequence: CASSESTVGRGRTGELFF.

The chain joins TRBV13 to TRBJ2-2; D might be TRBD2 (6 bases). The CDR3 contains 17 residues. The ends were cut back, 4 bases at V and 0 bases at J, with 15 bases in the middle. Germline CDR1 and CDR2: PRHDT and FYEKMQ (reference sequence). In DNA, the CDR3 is TGTGCCAGCAGCTCCGGGACGGACTACACGAACACCGGGGAGCTGTTTTTT. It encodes CASSSGTDYTNTGELFF. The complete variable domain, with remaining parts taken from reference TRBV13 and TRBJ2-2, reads AAGVIQSPRHLIKEKRETATLKCYPIPRHDTVYWYQQGPGQDPQFLISFYEKMQSDKGSIPDRFSAQQFSDYHSELNMSSLELGDSALYFCASSSGTDYTNTGELFFGEGSRLTVL.

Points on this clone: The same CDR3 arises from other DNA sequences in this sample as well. The DNA for the CDR3 is TGTGCCAGTAGTATATCACTGAACACTGAAGCTTTCTTT. This sequence encodes CASSISLNTEAFF. The chain carries TRBV19 and TRBJ1-1; D is undetermined. This CDR3 comprises 13 residues. V lost 2 bases and J lost 0, with 4 bases in between. CDR1 is LNHDA, CDR2 SQIVND, per germline (reference sequence).

CDR3 sequence reads: CASSVSGGNGYEQYF. CDR3 sequence (DNA): TGTGCCAGCAGCGTATCGGGCGGGAACGGCTACGAGCAGTACTTC. This chain joins TRBV9 and TRBJ2-7, with D perhaps TRBD2 (6 bases). Trimming left V 1 base short and J 3 bases short, with 14 bases between. Germline CDR1 reads SGDLS; CDR2 reads YYNGEE. This CDR3 region has 15 residues. Variable domain in full (rest from reference TRBV9 and TRBJ2-7): DSGVTQTPKHLITATGQRVTLRCSPRSGDLSVYWYQQSLDQGLQFLIQYYNGEERAKGNILERFSAQQFPDLHSELNLSSLELGDSALYFCASSVSGGNGYEQYFGPGTRLTVT.

The CDR3 bases are TGTGCCAGCAGCCAAGAATTTGTACCAACTAATGAAAAACTGTTTTTT. It codes for CASSQEFVPTNEKLFF. The J gene is TRBJ1-4, the V gene TRBV4-2, with D uncertain. The CDR3 has 16 residues. The V end was cut by 0 bases, the J end by 0 bases, with 8 bases between. Germline CDR1 LGHNA, CDR2 YNFKEQ.

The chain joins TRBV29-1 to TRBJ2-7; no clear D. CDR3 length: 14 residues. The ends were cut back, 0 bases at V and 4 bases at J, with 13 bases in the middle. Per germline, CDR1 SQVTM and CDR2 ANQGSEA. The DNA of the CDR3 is TGCAGCGTTGAAGAGGACGGAGCCCGGTACGAGCAGTACTTC. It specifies CSVEEDGARYEQYF.

The CDR3 protein is CASSQDNSYEQYF. As DNA, the CDR3 is TGTGCCAGCAGCCAAGACAACTCCTACGAGCAGTACTTC. This chain connects TRBV14 to TRBJ2-7; D gene unclear. The CDR3 spans 13 residues. V lost 0 bases and J 0 bases, leaving 3 bases between the germline ends. In germline, CDR1 is SGHDN, CDR2 FVKESK.

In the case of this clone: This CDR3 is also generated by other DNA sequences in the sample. This CDR3 is CAWSVLAGGPDTQYF. In DNA form, the CDR3 reads TGTGCCTGGAGTGTACTAGCGGGGGGTCCTGATACGCAGTATTTT. The chain carries TRBV30 and TRBJ2-3; TRBD2 matches at 12 bases. Germline V gene sequence: CDR1 GTSNPN, CDR2 SVGIG (reference sequence). The CDR3 is 15 amino acids. V shed 0 bases and J 6 bases; nucleotides not matched to a gene: 4.